This T cell receptor beta chain is from a study of cytomegalovirus exposure and HLA in healthy donors. Whole-study findings and limits: In a later analysis, around 18,000 TCR beta sequences were associated with HLA alleles at 0.05 false discovery rate.

Germline V CDR1 and CDR2: SGHNT, YENEEA. CDR3 length equals 16 residues. Germline trimming cut 5 bases from V and 6 bases from J; bases unmatched to any gene: 10. Comment on this clone: Its antigen is currently unknown.

The PCR employed 60 Vbeta primers together with 13 Jbeta primers. Clones were read by immunoSEQ multiplex PCR, and TCRdb kept only the in-frame ones, dropping some. Of about 89,000 clones listed, roughly three quarters are singletons. The J gene is TRBJ2-1, the V gene TRBV11-3, with 10 bases identical to TRBD1. This sequence was found in a male donor in good health and CMV-seronegative. The sequencing sample was made of PBMCs. CDR3 sequence: CASSPGGTGATNEQFF. The CDR3 DNA follows: TGTGCCAGCAGCCCAGGGGGGACAGGGGCGACCAATGAGCAGTTCTTC.